Following are 16 T cell receptor beta chains from one sample sequenced in a study of blood T cell repertoires in COVID-19 (dated by TCRdb to the early 2020s). Library preparation was by the immunoSEQ multiplex PCR assay. TCRdb took this table from immuneACCESS and kept in-frame rearrangements with V and J called. Such tables lack part of the clones; where checked against another copy, unresolved V genes explain under half of the gap, and the rest is unexplained. The sample contains 65,000 to 85,000 clones, approximately 80% of them found a single time. The top ten hold approximately 20% of the sample. Sequencing was performed on peripheral blood. The source is a woman aged 60-75 years with acute or convalescent COVID-19.

The genes are TRBV5-1 and TRBJ2-7, with 9 bases that match TRBD2. The trim removed 5 bases at V and 0 bases at J, leaving 6 bases unmatched. The CDR3 length is 15 residues. From germline, CDR1 is SGHRS and CDR2 YFSETQ. CDR3 residues: CASRSSGVYSYEQYF. CDR3 bases: TGCGCCAGCAGGTCTAGCGGGGTTTACTCCTACGAGCAGTACTTC.

This chain connects TRBV4-1 to TRBJ1-4, with TRBD1 matching 7 bases. This CDR3 is built from 14 residues. Losses at the gene ends were 1 base for V and 8 bases for J; bases not matched to a gene: 4. Germline V gene data show CDR1 as MGHRA and CDR2 as YSYEKL. For the CDR3, the DNA is TGCGCCAGCAGCCAAGCCGGGACAGTAGAAAAACTGTTTTTT. This encodes CASSQAGTVEKLFF.

V gene TRBV7-4 combines with J gene TRBJ1-1, with D perhaps TRBD1 (5 bases). The CDR3 sequence is 17 residues long. Germline V lookup: CDR1 SGHVT, CDR2 SQSDAQ. The germline V and J ends were trimmed by 6 bases and 2 bases, with 22 bases remaining between them. CDR3 amino acids: CASRDRQRTPTNTEAFF. For the CDR3, the DNA is TGTGCCAGCAGGGACCGACAGCGAACTCCCACCAACACTGAAGCTTTCTTT. Full variable domain (rest looked up from reference TRBV7-4 and TRBJ1-1): GAGVSQSPRYKVAKRGRDVALRCDSISGHVTLYWYRQTLGQGSEVLTYSQSDAQRDKSGRPSGRFSAERPERSVSTLKIQRTEQGDSAVYLCASRDRQRTPTNTEAFFGQGTRLTVV.

The chain couples TRBV30 to TRBJ2-7; tentative D call: TRBD1 (5 bases). CDR1 and CDR2 from the germline V gene are GTSNPN and SVGIG (reference sequence). V lost 0 bases to trimming and J lost 4 bases, with 10 bases between them. The CDR3 is 13 residues long. CDR3 DNA sequence: TGTGCCTGGAGTGTCAGGGTGGAATACGAGCAGTACTTC. Its translation: CAWSVRVEYEQYF.

The chain uses TRBV3-1 (or the pseudogene TRBV3-2) and TRBJ1-1, with a tentative D call TRBD1 (6 bases). The CDR3 contains 14 residues. Germline CDR1 reads LGHDT; CDR2 reads YNNKEL (reference sequence). V shed 4 bases and J shed 1 base, with 10 bases lying between them. Written as DNA, the CDR3 is TGTGCCAGCAGCCCTTGGACAGAGAACACTGAAGCTTTCTTT. It encodes CASSPWTENTEAFF.

This rearrangement joins TRBV6-2 or TRBV6-3 to TRBJ2-5; D possibly corresponds to TRBD1 (5 bases). Per the germline V gene, CDR1 is MNHEY and CDR2 is SVGEGT. V was pared by 1 base and J by 4 bases, with 10 bases between. This CDR3 contains 14 residues. The CDR3 region has the DNA TGTGCCAGCAGTTACTATGGGGCCGGAGAGACCCAGTACTTC. Translating it yields CASSYYGAGETQYF.

This clone was seen a few times. V and J are TRBV25-1 and TRBJ2-2; D call uncertain. V shed 4 bases and J shed 2 bases, with 11 bases lying between them. The CDR3 runs 15 residues. Per the germline V gene, CDR1 is MGHDK and CDR2 is SYGVNS. In DNA form, the CDR3 reads TGTGCCAGCAGTGGTCAGGATGGCAACACCGGGGAGCTGTTTTTT. As protein: CASSGQDGNTGELFF. The entire variable domain, with the rest obtained from reference TRBV25-1 and TRBJ2-2, is as follows: EADIYQTPRYLVIGTGKKITLECSQTMGHDKMYWYQQDPGMELHLIHYSYGVNSTEKGDLSSESTVSRIRTEHFPLTLESARPSHTSQYLCASSGQDGNTGELFFGEGSRLTVL.

J is TRBJ2-2 and V is TRBV7-6; 9 nucleotides match TRBD2. The CDR3 sequence is 18 residues long. Germline V gene lookup returns CDR1 SGHVS and CDR2 FNYEAQ. With 1 base clipped from V and 2 bases from J, the junction kept 8 bases outside the gene matches. DNA of the CDR3: TGTGCCAGCAGCTTAGTCACAGCGGGGGGTAGTAACACCGGGGAGCTGTTTTTT. Its protein product is CASSLVTAGGSNTGELFF.

The CDR3, as DNA: TGTGCCACCAGCCTTAGACAGGGGGAGGGCGAGCAGTACTTC. This gives the protein CATSLRQGEGEQYF. The V gene is TRBV15, the J gene TRBJ2-7; 9 positions agree with TRBD1. The CDR3 consists of 14 residues. Per the germline V gene, CDR1 is LNHNV and CDR2 is YYDKDF (reference sequence). V lost 5 bases to trimming and J lost 6 bases; unmatched junction nucleotides: 8.

The rearrangement uses TRBV18 and TRBJ1-4; 7 nucleotides align to TRBD1. In germline, CDR1 is KGHSH, CDR2 LQKENI. The length of the CDR3 is 16 residues. The V segment lost 3 bases and the J segment 4 bases; nucleotides outside the gene matches: 8. CDR3: CASSPSAGGYNEKLFF. The CDR3 DNA reads as TGTGCCAGCTCACCTTCGGCAGGGGGATATAATGAAAAACTGTTTTTT.

The CDR3 nucleotides are TGTGCCAGCAGCTTAGCCAGGGACACTGAAGCTTTCTTT. Amino acid sequence: CASSLARDTEAFF. The chain uses TRBV5-8 and TRBJ1-1; D is perhaps TRBD1 (5 bases). Germline CDR1 is SGHTS and CDR2 is YDEGEE. V was shortened by 2 bases and J by 3 bases, with 8 bases between the two germline ends. The CDR3 is 13 residues long.

The rearrangement uses TRBV10-3 and TRBJ2-3; D is perhaps TRBD1 (6 bases). The CDR3 runs to 15 residues. Germline loops: CDR1 ENHRY, CDR2 SYGVKD. V dropped 4 bases and J dropped 0 bases, with 11 bases sitting between them. CDR3 coding DNA: TGTGCCATCAGTGGGACAGTTACTAGCACAGATACGCAGTATTTT. The encoded protein is CAISGTVTSTDTQYF.

In its sample, this clone was seen once. The chain has TRBV9 and TRBJ2-3; D perhaps matches TRBD2 (6 bases). Per the germline V gene, CDR1 is SGDLS and CDR2 is YYNGEE. This CDR3 is 14 amino acids long. Trimming took off 2 bases at V and 6 bases at J, with 13 bases between the two ends. CDR3 in DNA: TGTGCCAGCAGCGTGGGGACTGCGGTCGATACGCAGTATTTT. The encoded protein is CASSVGTAVDTQYF.

This clone has just one count. This chain uses TRBV5-6 with TRBJ2-3, with D possibly matching TRBD1 (5 bases). The germline V gene encodes CDR1 SGHDT and CDR2 YYEEEE. Trimming pared 4 bases from V and 1 base from J, leaving 10 bases between. The length of the CDR3 is 14 residues. Written as DNA, the CDR3 is TGTGCCAGCAGCGGCGGCAGGGGCACAGATACGCAGTATTTT. It codes for CASSGGRGTDTQYF.

The V gene is TRBV6-2 or TRBV6-3, the J gene TRBJ2-7; TRBD1 agrees at 11 bases. Germline loops: CDR1 MNHEY, CDR2 SVGEGT. V was pared by 6 bases and J by 9 bases, with 10 bases of the junction left unmatched. This CDR3 comprises 14 residues. The DNA for the CDR3 is TGTGCCAGCAGCCGGACAGGGGGCTACGAGGGGCAGTACGTC. Residues: CASSRTGGYEGQYV.

J is TRBJ1-3 and V is TRBV19; 8 bases fit TRBD1. The CDR3 runs 16 residues. Germline CDR1 LNHDA, CDR2 SQIVND (reference sequence). After removal of 3 bases from V and 3 bases from J, the junction contained 7 bases not matched to a gene. The CDR3 spells CASSMDRVVFGNTIYF. DNA for the CDR3: TGTGCCAGTAGTATGGACAGGGTAGTATTTGGAAACACCATATATTTT.